The source of this T cell receptor beta chain is a study of T cell changes during pregnancy in multiple sclerosis. Clones were read by immunoSEQ multiplex PCR, and TCRdb kept only the in-frame ones, dropping some. The table shows under 15,000 clones, with approximately 90% occurring only once. CDR3 size: 17 residues. The germline gives CDR1 WSHSY, CDR2 SAAADI. Germline trimming cut 0 bases from V and 3 bases from J; bases unmatched to any gene: 9. This sequence originates from a female donor in good health, enrolled as a control in a pregnancy study. The source material was CD8+ T cells from peripheral blood mononuclear cells, sampled in the second trimester of pregnancy. This chain links TRBV10-2 with TRBJ2-3, with 7 nucleotides matching TRBD1. CDR3 coding DNA: TGCGCCAGCAGTGAGTCAGTGGCGACAGGGCAAACAGATACGCAGTATTTT. It codes for CASSESVATGQTDTQYF.